A single sample is the source of the 23 T cell receptor beta chains below, sequenced in a study of monozygotic twins with inflammatory bowel disease. Reanalyzing the 5' RACE reads, TCRdb keeps one entry per CDR3 protein, without DNA. The sample data list just over 300,000 distinct CDR3 sequences. Sequences were obtained from blood. The origin of the receptors is a human donor with ulcerative colitis or Crohn's disease, or a healthy co-twin of an affected twin (not recorded which).

The V gene is TRBV7-3, the J gene TRBJ2-2; TCRdb reports TRBD1, a call that lacks DNA to check it against. Looked up from germline, CDR1 is SGHTA and CDR2 is FQGTGA. This CDR3 contains 17 residues. CDR3 sequence: CASSSTEGGGQPGELFF.

CDR3 in amino acids: CASSLAGDIQYF. The chain links TRBV5-1 to TRBJ2-4; TCRdb names TRBD1, which stays unverified in the absence of DNA. This CDR3 comprises 12 residues. Germline CDR1 reads SGHRS; CDR2 reads YFSETQ.

The rearrangement joins TRBV29-1 to TRBJ2-1; the TRBD2 assignment by TCRdb is unverifiable without DNA. The germline V gene encodes CDR1 SQVTM and CDR2 ANQGSEA. The CDR3 is made up of 14 amino acids. CDR3 amino acids: CSVTGPAGRNEQFF.

The chain joins TRBV19 to TRBJ2-7; TCRdb lists TRBD2, though no DNA is available to test this call. Germline loops: CDR1 LNHDA, CDR2 SQIVND (reference sequence). The CDR3 is 15 amino acids. The CDR3 region is CASMSSGTPPYEQYF.

This sequence joins TRBV20-1 and TRBJ2-7; the TCRdb call, TRBD1, lacks DNA for checking. This CDR3 has 15 amino acids. Germline lookup yields CDR1 DFQATT and CDR2 SNEGSKA (reference sequence). CDR3: CSARSPVGLSYEQYF.

The chain combines TRBV25-1 with TRBJ2-2. Germline V lookup: CDR1 MGHDK, CDR2 SYGVNS. The CDR3 sequence is 15 residues long. This chain's CDR3 is CASSESHKNTGELFF.

CDR3: CASSQRSGSSGYTF. V and J are TRBV7-9 and TRBJ1-2. The germline CDR1 and CDR2 sequences are SEHNR and FQNEAQ (reference sequence). The CDR3 runs 14 residues.

The chain joins TRBV3-1 to TRBJ2-7; TCRdb's D call of TRBD1 is untestable without DNA. Per germline, CDR1 LGHDT and CDR2 YNNKEL (reference sequence). This CDR3 has 16 amino acids. The CDR3 sequence: CASSLGLGQGLYEQYF.

This sequence joins TRBV7-2 and TRBJ1-4; TCRdb designates TRBD1, a call that cannot be tested without DNA. The CDR3 is 17 residues long. Germline-derived CDR1 and CDR2 are SGHTA and FQGNSA. The CDR3 protein is CASSLAGRGFANEKLFF. The entire variable domain, with the rest obtained from reference TRBV7-2 and TRBJ1-4, is as follows: GAGVSQSPSNKVTEKGKDVELRCDPISGHTALYWYRQSLGQGLEFLIYFQGNSAPDKSGLPSDRFSAERTGGSVSTLTIQRTQQEDSAVYLCASSLAGRGFANEKLFFGSGTQLSVL.

The chain uses TRBV11-2 and TRBJ2-4; TCRdb returns TRBD2, unconfirmable since there is no DNA. There are 18 residues in the CDR3. Germline-derived CDR1 and CDR2 are SGHAT and FQNNGV. This chain's CDR3 is CASSLPVGMPSGRYIQYF.

The V call is TRBV6-2 or TRBV6-3, the J call TRBJ1-1; TCRdb indicates TRBD1, and absent DNA this call remains unverified. Germline assignment: CDR1 MNHEY and CDR2 SVGEGT. CDR3 length: 16 residues. The CDR3 region is CASSYGSGTGNTEAFF.

J is TRBJ2-1 and V is TRBV12-3 or TRBV12-4; there is no DNA to check the TCRdb D call of TRBD1. The CDR3 runs 16 residues. The CDR3: CASSLGYTGRYNEQFF.

The J gene is TRBJ1-2, the V gene TRBV7-9. This CDR3 spans 13 amino acids. The germline V gene has CDR1 SEHNR and CDR2 FQNEAQ (reference sequence). The CDR3 loop reads CASSFMYDYGYTF.

V gene TRBV7-9 combines with J gene TRBJ1-1; TCRdb indicates TRBD1, and absent DNA this call remains unverified. CDR3 size: 12 residues. CDR1 and CDR2 from the germline V gene are SEHNR and FQNEAQ (reference sequence). The CDR3 loop is CASRGALAEAFF.

The gene calls are TRBV27 and TRBJ1-6. CDR3 length: 14 residues. The germline V gene encodes CDR1 MNHEY and CDR2 SMNVEV (reference sequence). The CDR3 loop reads CASSLYSYNSPLHF.

This chain uses TRBV7-2 with TRBJ2-1; the D call from TCRdb, TRBD1, cannot be confirmed without DNA. The CDR3 extends over 13 amino acids. From germline, CDR1 is SGHTA and CDR2 FQGNSA. The CDR3 reads CASSSDPSRGQFF.

The chain links TRBV5-1 to TRBJ2-1; TCRdb reports TRBD2, a call that lacks DNA to check it against. The CDR3 is 16 amino acids. Germline values: CDR1 SGHRS, CDR2 YFSETQ. CDR3 amino acids: CASSPPLVAGVNEQFF.

CDR3 sequence: CASSLPGQGIPGELFF. The J gene is TRBJ2-2, the V gene TRBV5-1; checking the TCRdb D call of TRBD1 is not possible without DNA. From germline, CDR1 is SGHRS and CDR2 YFSETQ. There are 16 residues in the CDR3. Together with reference TRBV5-1 and TRBJ2-2, the CDR3 gives the full variable domain: KAGVTQTPRYLIKTRGQQVTLSCSPISGHRSVSWYQQTPGQGLQFLFEYFSETQRNKGNFPGRFSGRQFSNSRSEMNVSTLELGDSALYLCASSLPGQGIPGELFFGEGSRLTVL.

This chain connects TRBV19 to TRBJ2-7; TCRdb's D call, TRBD1, is unchecked because there is no DNA. The CDR3 is 13 residues long. Germline V CDR1 and CDR2: LNHDA, SQIVND (reference sequence). CDR3 residues: CASGRTGSYEQYF.

The V and J genes are TRBV6-5 and TRBJ2-2; without DNA, the TCRdb call of TRBD2 cannot be checked. Germline CDR1 MNHEY, CDR2 SVGAGI. CDR3 size: 15 residues. CDR3 protein: CASSLGRRDTGELFF.

The V and J genes are TRBV6-2 or TRBV6-3 and TRBJ1-2; TCRdb's assignment of TRBD1 cannot be checked, as there is no DNA. The CDR3 runs 14 residues. Germline-derived CDR1 and CDR2 are MNHEY and SVGEGT. The chain's CDR3 is CASRRDRSGYGYTF.

The V call is TRBV28, the J call TRBJ1-2; TCRdb proposes TRBD1, but this gene call is untestable without DNA. The germline V gene has CDR1 MDHEN and CDR2 SYDVKM. This CDR3 is 12 amino acids long. CDR3 sequence: CASSTSGQGYTF.

The V and J genes are TRBV28 and TRBJ2-1; TCRdb reports TRBD1, a call that lacks DNA to check it against. CDR1 is MDHEN, CDR2 SYDVKM, per germline. The CDR3 loop spans 15 amino acids. The CDR3 loop reads CASSSTGVGSNEQFF.